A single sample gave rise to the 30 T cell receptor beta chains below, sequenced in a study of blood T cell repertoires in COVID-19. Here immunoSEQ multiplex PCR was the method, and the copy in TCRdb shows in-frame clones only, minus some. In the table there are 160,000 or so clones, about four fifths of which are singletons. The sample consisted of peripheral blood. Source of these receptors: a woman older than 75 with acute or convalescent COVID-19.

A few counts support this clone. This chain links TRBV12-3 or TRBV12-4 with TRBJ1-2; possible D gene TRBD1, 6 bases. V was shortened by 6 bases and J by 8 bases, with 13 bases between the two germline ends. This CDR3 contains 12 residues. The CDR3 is CASREQGRGYTF. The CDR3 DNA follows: TGTGCCAGCAGGGAACAGGGCCGGGGCTACACCTTC.

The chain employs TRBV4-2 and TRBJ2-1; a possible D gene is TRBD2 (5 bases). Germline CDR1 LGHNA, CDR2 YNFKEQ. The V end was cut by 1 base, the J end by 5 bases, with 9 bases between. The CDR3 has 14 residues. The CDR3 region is CASSQADYHNEQFF. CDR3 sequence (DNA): TGTGCCAGCAGCCAAGCAGACTACCACAATGAGCAGTTCTTC.

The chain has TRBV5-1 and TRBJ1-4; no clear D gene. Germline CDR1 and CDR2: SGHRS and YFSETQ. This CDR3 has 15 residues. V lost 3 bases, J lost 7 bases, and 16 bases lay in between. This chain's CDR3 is CASSSYSQVGEKLFF. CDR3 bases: TGCGCCAGCAGCTCTTACAGCCAAGTTGGTGAAAAACTGTTTTTT.

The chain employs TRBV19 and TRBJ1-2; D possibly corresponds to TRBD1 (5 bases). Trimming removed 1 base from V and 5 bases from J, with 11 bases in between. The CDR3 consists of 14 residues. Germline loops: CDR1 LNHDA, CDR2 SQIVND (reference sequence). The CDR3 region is CASSIAGAGYGYTF. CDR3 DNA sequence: TGTGCCAGTAGTATAGCTGGGGCAGGGTATGGCTACACCTTC.

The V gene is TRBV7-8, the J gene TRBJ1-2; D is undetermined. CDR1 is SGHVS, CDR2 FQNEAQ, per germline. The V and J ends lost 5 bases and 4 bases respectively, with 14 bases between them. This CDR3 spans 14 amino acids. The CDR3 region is CASSLRGGIYGYTF. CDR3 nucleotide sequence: TGTGCCAGCAGCCTCCGAGGAGGGATCTATGGCTACACCTTC.

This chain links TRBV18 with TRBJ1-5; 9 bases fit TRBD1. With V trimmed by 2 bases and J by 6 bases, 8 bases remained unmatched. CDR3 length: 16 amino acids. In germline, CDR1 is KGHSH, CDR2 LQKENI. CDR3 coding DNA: TGTGCCAGCTCACCAGGGGCGGGACAGGGAAGTCAGCCCCAGCATTTT. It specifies CASSPGAGQGSQPQHF.

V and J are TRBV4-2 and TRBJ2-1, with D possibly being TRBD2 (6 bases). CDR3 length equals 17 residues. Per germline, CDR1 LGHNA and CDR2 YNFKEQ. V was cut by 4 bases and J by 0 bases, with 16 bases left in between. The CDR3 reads CASSRRSDGSSYNEQFF. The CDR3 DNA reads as TGTGCCAGCAGCCGCAGAAGTGACGGGAGCTCCTACAATGAGCAGTTCTTC.

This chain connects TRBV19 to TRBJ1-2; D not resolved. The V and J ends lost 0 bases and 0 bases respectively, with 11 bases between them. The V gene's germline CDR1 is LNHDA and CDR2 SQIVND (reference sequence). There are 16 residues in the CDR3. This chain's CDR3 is CASSIDLSATNYGYTF. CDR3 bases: TGTGCCAGTAGTATAGATTTGTCTGCGACTAACTATGGCTACACCTTC.

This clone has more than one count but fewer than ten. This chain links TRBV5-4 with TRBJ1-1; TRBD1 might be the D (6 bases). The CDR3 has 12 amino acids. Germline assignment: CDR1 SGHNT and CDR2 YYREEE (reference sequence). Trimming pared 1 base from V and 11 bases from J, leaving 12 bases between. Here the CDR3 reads CASSLPQTGAFF. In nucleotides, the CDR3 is TGTGCCAGCAGCTTGCCCCAAACAGGGGCTTTCTTT.

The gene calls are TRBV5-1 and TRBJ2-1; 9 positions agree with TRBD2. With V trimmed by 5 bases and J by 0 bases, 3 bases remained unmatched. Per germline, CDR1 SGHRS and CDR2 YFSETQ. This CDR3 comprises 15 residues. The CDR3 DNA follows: TGCGCCAGCAGGCTAGCGGGGACCTCCTACAATGAGCAGTTCTTC. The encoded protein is CASRLAGTSYNEQFF.

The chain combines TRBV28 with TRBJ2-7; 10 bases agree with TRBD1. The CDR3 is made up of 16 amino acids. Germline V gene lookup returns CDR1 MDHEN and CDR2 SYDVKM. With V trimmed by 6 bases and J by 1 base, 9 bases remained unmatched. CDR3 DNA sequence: TGTGCCAGCAGCCAACCCCGGACAGGGGGATCCTACGAGCAGTACTTC. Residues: CASSQPRTGGSYEQYF.

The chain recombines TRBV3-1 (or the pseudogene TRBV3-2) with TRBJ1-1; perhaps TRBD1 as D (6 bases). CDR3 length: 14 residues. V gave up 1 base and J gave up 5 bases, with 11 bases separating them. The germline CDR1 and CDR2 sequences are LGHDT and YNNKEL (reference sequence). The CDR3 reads CASSQGTVLTEAFF. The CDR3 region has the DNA TGTGCCAGCAGCCAAGGGACAGTTCTAACTGAAGCTTTCTTT.

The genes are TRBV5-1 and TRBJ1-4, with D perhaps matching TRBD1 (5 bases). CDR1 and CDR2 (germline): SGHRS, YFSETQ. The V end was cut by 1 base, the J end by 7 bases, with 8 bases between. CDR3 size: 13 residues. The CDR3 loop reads CASSLNQGEKLFF. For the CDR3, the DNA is TGCGCCAGCAGCTTGAATCAGGGTGAAAAACTGTTTTTT.

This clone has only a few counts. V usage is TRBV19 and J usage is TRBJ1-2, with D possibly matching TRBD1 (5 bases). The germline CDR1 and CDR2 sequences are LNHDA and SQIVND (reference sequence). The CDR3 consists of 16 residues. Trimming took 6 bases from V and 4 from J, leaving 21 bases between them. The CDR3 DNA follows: TGTGCCAGTAGATCCCCCCGGGACGCGGGGAGCTATGGCTACACCTTC. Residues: CASRSPRDAGSYGYTF.

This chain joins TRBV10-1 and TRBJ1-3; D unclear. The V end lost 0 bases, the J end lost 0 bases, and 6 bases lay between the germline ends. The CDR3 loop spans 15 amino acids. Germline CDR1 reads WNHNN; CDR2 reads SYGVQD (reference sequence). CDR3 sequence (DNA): TGCGCCAGCAGTGAGTCGCACAACTCTGGAAACACCATATATTTT. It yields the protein CASSESHNSGNTIYF.

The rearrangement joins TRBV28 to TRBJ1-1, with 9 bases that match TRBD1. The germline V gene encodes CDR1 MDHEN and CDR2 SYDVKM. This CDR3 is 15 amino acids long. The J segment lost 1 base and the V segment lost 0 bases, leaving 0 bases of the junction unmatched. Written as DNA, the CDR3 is TGTGCCAGCAGTTTATGGGGACAGGGGAACACTGAAGCTTTCTTT. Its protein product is CASSLWGQGNTEAFF.

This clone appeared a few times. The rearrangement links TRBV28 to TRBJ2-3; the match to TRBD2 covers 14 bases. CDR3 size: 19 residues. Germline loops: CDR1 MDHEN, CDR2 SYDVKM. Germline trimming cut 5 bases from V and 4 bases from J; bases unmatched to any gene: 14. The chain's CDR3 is CASSTGTGTSGSSPDTQYF. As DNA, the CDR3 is TGTGCCAGCAGTACCGGGACGGGGACTAGCGGGAGTTCCCCAGATACGCAGTATTTT. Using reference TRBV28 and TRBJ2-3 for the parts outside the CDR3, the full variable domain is DVKVTQSSRYLVKRTGEKVFLECVQDMDHENMFWYRQDPGLGLRLIYFSYDVKMKEKGDIPEGYSVSREKKERFSLILESASTNQTSMYLCASSTGTGTSGSSPDTQYFGPGTRLTVL.

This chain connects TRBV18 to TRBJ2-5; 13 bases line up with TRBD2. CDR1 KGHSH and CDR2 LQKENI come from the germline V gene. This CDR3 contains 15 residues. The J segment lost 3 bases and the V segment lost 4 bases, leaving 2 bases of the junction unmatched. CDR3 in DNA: TGTGCCAGCTCACAGGGACTAGCGGGGAAAGAGACCCAGTACTTC. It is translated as CASSQGLAGKETQYF.

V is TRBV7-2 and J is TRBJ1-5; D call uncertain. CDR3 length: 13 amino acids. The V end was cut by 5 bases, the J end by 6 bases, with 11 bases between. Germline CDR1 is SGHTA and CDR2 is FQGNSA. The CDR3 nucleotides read TGTGCCAGCAGCATCCGACAATTTCAGCCCCAGCATTTT. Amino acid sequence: CASSIRQFQPQHF.

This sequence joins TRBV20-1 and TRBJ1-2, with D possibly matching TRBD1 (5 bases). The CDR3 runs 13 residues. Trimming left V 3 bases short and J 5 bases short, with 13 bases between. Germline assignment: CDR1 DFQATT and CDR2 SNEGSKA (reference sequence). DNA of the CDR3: TGCAGTGCTAGTGAGGGGCGACCTTATGGCTACACCTTC. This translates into CSASEGRPYGYTF.

The CDR3 sequence: CASSLTSTNTGELFF. CDR3 coding DNA: TGTGCCAGCAGTTTAACTAGTACGAACACCGGGGAGCTGTTTTTT. This chain joins TRBV28 and TRBJ2-2; maybe TRBD2 (5 bases). The CDR3 has 15 amino acids. The germline CDR1 and CDR2 sequences are MDHEN and SYDVKM. V was shortened by 2 bases and J by 0 bases, with 7 bases between the two germline ends.

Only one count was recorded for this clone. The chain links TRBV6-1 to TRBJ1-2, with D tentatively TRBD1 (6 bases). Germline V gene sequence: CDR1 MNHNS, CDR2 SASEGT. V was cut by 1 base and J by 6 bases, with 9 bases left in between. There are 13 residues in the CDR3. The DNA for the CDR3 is TGTGCCAGCAGTGAAGTACAGGGTGATGGCTACACCTTC. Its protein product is CASSEVQGDGYTF.

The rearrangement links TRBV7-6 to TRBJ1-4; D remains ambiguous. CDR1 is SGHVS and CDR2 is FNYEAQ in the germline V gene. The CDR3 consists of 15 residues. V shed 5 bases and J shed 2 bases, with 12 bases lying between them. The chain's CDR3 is CASSRNIGTNEKLFF. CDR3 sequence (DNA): TGTGCCAGCAGCAGAAACATTGGCACTAATGAAAAACTGTTTTTT.

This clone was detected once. In DNA, the CDR3 is TGCGCCAGCGGACGACAGGATAATTCACCCCTCCACTTT. Translated: CASGRQDNSPLHF. The genes are TRBV10-2 and TRBJ1-6; possibly TRBD1 for D (6 bases). There are 13 residues in the CDR3. V shed 8 bases and J shed 5 bases, with 10 bases lying between them. Looked up from germline, CDR1 is WSHSY and CDR2 is SAAADI.

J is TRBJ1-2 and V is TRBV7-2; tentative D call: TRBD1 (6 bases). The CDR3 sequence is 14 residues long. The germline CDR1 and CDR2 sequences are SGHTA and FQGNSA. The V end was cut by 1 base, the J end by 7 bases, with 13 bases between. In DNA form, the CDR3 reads TGTGCCAGCAGCTTAGAATTTAGGGGGTTTGGCTACACCTTC. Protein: CASSLEFRGFGYTF.

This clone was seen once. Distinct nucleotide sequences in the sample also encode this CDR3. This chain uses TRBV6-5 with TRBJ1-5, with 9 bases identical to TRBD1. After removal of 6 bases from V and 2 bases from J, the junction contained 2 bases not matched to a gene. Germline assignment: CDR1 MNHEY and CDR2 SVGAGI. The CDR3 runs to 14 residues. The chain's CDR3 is CASSRQGGNQPQHF. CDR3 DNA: TGTGCCAGCAGCCGACAGGGGGGCAATCAGCCCCAGCATTTT.

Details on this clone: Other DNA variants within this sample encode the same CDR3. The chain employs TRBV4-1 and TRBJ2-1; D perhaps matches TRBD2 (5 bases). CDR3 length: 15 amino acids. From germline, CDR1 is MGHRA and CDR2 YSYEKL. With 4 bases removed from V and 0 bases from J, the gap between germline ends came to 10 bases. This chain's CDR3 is CASSPTGYSYNEQFF. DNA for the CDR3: TGCGCCAGCAGCCCGACGGGGTACTCCTACAATGAGCAGTTCTTC.

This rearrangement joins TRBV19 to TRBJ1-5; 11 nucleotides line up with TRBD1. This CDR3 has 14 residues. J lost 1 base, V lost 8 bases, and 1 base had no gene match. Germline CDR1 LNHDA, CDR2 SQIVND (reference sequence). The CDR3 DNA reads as TGTGCCAGTGGGACAGGGGGGAGCAATCAGCCCCAGCATTTT. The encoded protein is CASGTGGSNQPQHF.

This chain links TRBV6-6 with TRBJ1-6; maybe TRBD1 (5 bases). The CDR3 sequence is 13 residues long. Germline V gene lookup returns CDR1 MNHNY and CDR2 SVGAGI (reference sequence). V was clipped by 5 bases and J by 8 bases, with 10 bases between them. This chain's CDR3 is CASSTQGYSPLHF. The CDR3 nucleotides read TGTGCCAGCAGTACCCAGGGTTATTCACCCCTCCACTTT.

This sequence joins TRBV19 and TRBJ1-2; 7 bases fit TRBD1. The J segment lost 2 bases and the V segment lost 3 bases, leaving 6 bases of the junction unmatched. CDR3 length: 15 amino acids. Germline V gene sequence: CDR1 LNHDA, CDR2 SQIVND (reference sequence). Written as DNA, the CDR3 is TGTGCCAGTAGTATGGGCCCGGGACAGAACTATGGCTACACCTTC. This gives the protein CASSMGPGQNYGYTF. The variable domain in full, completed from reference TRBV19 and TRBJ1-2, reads DGGITQSPKYLFRKEGQNVTLSCEQNLNHDAMYWYRQDPGQGLRLIYYSQIVNDFQKGDIAEGYSVSREKKESFPLTVTSAQKNPTAFYLCASSMGPGQNYGYTFGSGTRLTVV.